What follows are 10 T cell receptor beta chains derived from one specimen sequenced in a study of blood T cells in healthy people across ages. For the second PCR, which ran for 7 to 11 cycles, a sample-barcoded 5' primer and a J-beta primer mix were used. TCRdb re-derived calls from the 5' RACE reads in MiXCR, one entry per CDR3 protein. The data hold some 1.8 million distinct CDR3 sequences, with about two fifths observed a single time. Material for sequencing was blood. These receptors were taken from a human donor in good health.

Only a few counts were recorded for this clonotype. This sequence joins TRBV10-3 and TRBJ2-5, with 8 bases lining up with TRBD2. V lost 3 bases to trimming and J lost 6 bases; unmatched junction nucleotides: 9. CDR1 is ENHRY and CDR2 is SYGVKD in the germline V gene. The CDR3 is 15 amino acids. The CDR3 is CAISDPRGLDQTQYF. The CDR3 region has the DNA TGTGCCATCAGTGATCCAAGGGGACTAGATCAGACCCAGTACTTC.

This sequence joins TRBV5-6 and TRBJ1-2, with a possible D match to TRBD1 (6 bases). CDR1 SGHDT and CDR2 YYEEEE come from the germline V gene. V gave up 1 base and J gave up 5 bases, with 15 bases separating them. The CDR3 has 15 residues. DNA for the CDR3: TGTGCCAGCAGCTTGTCAGGGGCGCGAATATATGGCTACACCTTC. It specifies CASSLSGARIYGYTF.

The chain employs TRBV9 and TRBJ1-5, with a possible D match to TRBD1 (5 bases). Germline V gene sequence: CDR1 SGDLS, CDR2 YYNGEE. Trimming took off 2 bases at V and 0 bases at J, with 15 bases between the two ends. The CDR3 runs 17 residues. This CDR3 is CASSVGQNPGSNQPQHF. The CDR3 DNA follows: TGTGCCAGCAGCGTCGGACAAAATCCTGGTAGCAATCAGCCCCAGCATTTT. The full variable domain, in which reference TRBV9 and TRBJ1-5 provide the parts outside the CDR3, is DSGVTQTPKHLITATGQRVTLRCSPRSGDLSVYWYQQSLDQGLQFLIQYYNGEERAKGNILERFSAQQFPDLHSELNLSSLELGDSALYFCASSVGQNPGSNQPQHFGDGTRLSIL.

The genes are TRBV12-3 or TRBV12-4 and TRBJ1-2; no firm D call. The CDR3 runs 16 residues. Trimming cost V 4 bases and J 3 bases, with 18 bases left between them. CDR3 coding DNA: TGTGCCAGCAGTTCTAGCGACATACCTACTTACTATGGCTACACCTTC. It encodes CASSSSDIPTYYGYTF.

The J gene is TRBJ2-7, the V gene TRBV20-1; tentatively, D is TRBD1 or TRBD2 (6 bases each). Trimming left V 0 bases short and J 5 bases short, with 14 bases between. The CDR3 is 14 residues long. Germline V gene lookup returns CDR1 DFQATT and CDR2 SNEGSKA (reference sequence). Here the CDR3 reads CSARDRRGTNEQYF. The CDR3, as DNA: TGCAGTGCTAGAGATCGGAGGGGGACGAACGAGCAGTACTTC.

The table lists this clonotype with a few counts. The chain has TRBV7-9 and TRBJ2-1, with a tentative D call TRBD1 (5 bases). This CDR3 is 15 amino acids long. V lost 5 bases and J lost 8, with 19 bases in between. The germline gives CDR1 SEHNR, CDR2 FQNEAQ (reference sequence). The CDR3 region is CASSPKPGIDDEQFF. In DNA, the CDR3 is TGTGCCAGCAGCCCGAAGCCAGGGATAGATGATGAGCAGTTCTTC.

The chain is built from TRBV6-2 or TRBV6-3 and TRBJ2-7; D gene uncertain. V gave up 5 bases and J gave up 2 bases, with 10 bases separating them. Germline lookup yields CDR1 MNHEY and CDR2 SVGEGT. The CDR3 is 13 amino acids. CDR3 sequence reads: CASSPEEAYEQYF. CDR3 coding DNA: TGTGCCAGCAGTCCTGAAGAGGCCTACGAGCAGTACTTC.

The V call is TRBV4-1, the J call TRBJ2-5; 8 nucleotides match TRBD2. The J call may be wrong; the DNA end is better matched by TRBJ2-7. Germline assignment: CDR1 MGHRA and CDR2 YSYEKL. The CDR3 runs 16 residues. Written as DNA, the CDR3 is TGCGCCAGCAGCCAAGAGGAGACTAGCGCCCCGTCCGAGCAGTACTTC. It translates to CASSQEETSAPSEQYF.

This sequence joins TRBV12-3 or TRBV12-4 and TRBJ2-1; the match to TRBD2 covers 10 bases. The V segment lost 7 bases and the J segment 8 bases; nucleotides outside the gene matches: 11. The CDR3 runs 15 residues. The CDR3 here is CASTQRGGINYEQFF. CDR3 nucleotides: TGTGCCAGCACCCAGCGGGGGGGGATTAATTATGAGCAGTTCTTC.

This chain uses TRBV28 with TRBJ1-5; D not certain. The germline V gene has CDR1 MDHEN and CDR2 SYDVKM. Between the trimmed V and J ends, which lost 4 bases and 7 bases, there was a span of 11 bases. CDR3 length: 13 amino acids. The CDR3 DNA reads TGTGCCAGCAGTTGGGGTCTATGGCAGCCCCAGCATTTT. This gives the protein CASSWGLWQPQHF.